These T cell receptor beta chains were read from a single sample in a study of beta chain features in type 1 diabetes. TCRdb keeps only in-frame clones here, not all; method: immunoSEQ multiplex PCR. The data show under 800,000 clones, around 16% seen once. Input material: naive CD4+ T cells from blood. These receptors were obtained from a man aged 18 to 35 in good health. Both conserved end residues are part of each CDR3. Each record gives: CDR3 DNA, CDR3 protein, D gene, V gene, clone size, J gene. A D gene is named only where the DNA matches it firmly. The listing skips clone size in some rows; elsewhere it reads once, few, many or a size class.

CDR3 DNA: TGTGCCAGCAGCAGGGGGCCGGGGAACACCGGGGAGCTGTTTTTT
CDR3 protein: CASSRGPGNTGELFF
D gene: TRBD1
V gene: TRBV6-5
clone size: few
J gene: TRBJ2-2

CDR3 DNA: TGTGCCAGCCCCGGGGGGGCGGACACTGAAGCTTTCTTT
CDR3 protein: CASPGGADTEAFF
D gene: NA
V gene: TRBV28
clone size: few
J gene: TRBJ1-1

CDR3 DNA: TGCAGCGCCTCGGGTCGGAACACTGAAGCTTTCTTT
CDR3 protein: CSASGRNTEAFF
D gene: NA
V gene: TRBV29-1
clone size: few
J gene: TRBJ1-1

CDR3 DNA: TGTGCCAGCTCACCGAAGGCGGGTTTGGGGATAGGAGAAAAACTGTTTTTT
CDR3 protein: CASSPKAGLGIGEKLFF
D gene: NA
V gene: TRBV18
clone size: NA
J gene: TRBJ1-4

CDR3 DNA: TGTGCCAGCAGCCATGGGGAGGGGGCAGAAAAACTGTTTTTT
CDR3 protein: CASSHGEGAEKLFF
D gene: TRBD1
V gene: TRBV4-2
clone size: NA
J gene: TRBJ1-4

CDR3 DNA: TGTGCCAGCAGCTGGGACGGCTCCTACGAGCAGTACTTC
CDR3 protein: CASSWDGSYEQYF
D gene: NA
V gene: TRBV5-4
clone size: NA
J gene: TRBJ2-7

CDR3 DNA: TGTGCCACCCTGGGCCGGACAGGAGTCTCCTACGAGCAGTACTTC
CDR3 protein: CATLGRTGVSYEQYF
D gene: TRBD1
V gene: TRBV10-3
clone size: few
J gene: TRBJ2-7

CDR3 DNA: TGTGCCATCAGCATGGACAGGGCGGATGAGCAGTTCTTC
CDR3 protein: CAISMDRADEQFF
D gene: TRBD1
V gene: TRBV10-3
clone size: NA
J gene: TRBJ2-1

CDR3 DNA: TGTGCCAGCAGCTTAACGAGTAGCACAGATACGCAGTATTTT
CDR3 protein: CASSLTSSTDTQYF
D gene: NA
V gene: TRBV7-3
clone size: NA
J gene: TRBJ2-3

CDR3 DNA: TGTGCCAGCAGTGAGACCTCCTACGAGCAGTACTTC
CDR3 protein: CASSETSYEQYF
D gene: NA
V gene: TRBV2
clone size: NA
J gene: TRBJ2-7

CDR3 DNA: TGTGCCAGCAGAGCCCCGGGACACCTGAACACCGGGGAGCTGTTTTTT
CDR3 protein: CASRAPGHLNTGELFF
D gene: NA
V gene: TRBV9
clone size: NA
J gene: TRBJ2-2